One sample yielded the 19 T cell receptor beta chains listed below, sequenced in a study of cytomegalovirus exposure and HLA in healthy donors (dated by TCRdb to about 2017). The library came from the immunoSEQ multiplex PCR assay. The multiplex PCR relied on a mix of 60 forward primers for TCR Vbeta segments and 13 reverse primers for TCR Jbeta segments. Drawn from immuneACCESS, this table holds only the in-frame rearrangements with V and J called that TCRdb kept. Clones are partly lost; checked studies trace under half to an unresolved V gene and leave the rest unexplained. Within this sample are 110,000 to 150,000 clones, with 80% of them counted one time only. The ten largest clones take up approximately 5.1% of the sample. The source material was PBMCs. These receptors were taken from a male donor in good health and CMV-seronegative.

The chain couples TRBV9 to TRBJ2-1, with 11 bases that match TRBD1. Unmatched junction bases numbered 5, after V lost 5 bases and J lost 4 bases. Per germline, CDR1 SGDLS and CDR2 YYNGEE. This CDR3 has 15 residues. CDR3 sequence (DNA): TGTGCCAGCAGTTTAGGACAGGGGGCTTACAATGAGCAGTTCTTC. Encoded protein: CASSLGQGAYNEQFF.

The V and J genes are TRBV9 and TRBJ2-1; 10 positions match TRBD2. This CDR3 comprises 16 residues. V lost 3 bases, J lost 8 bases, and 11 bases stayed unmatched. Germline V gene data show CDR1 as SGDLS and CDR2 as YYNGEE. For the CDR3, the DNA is TGTGCCAGCAGCGGCGGATGGGCTAGCGGGGGCGATGAGCAGTTCTTC. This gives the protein CASSGGWASGGDEQFF. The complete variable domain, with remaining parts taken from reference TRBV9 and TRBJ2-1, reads DSGVTQTPKHLITATGQRVTLRCSPRSGDLSVYWYQQSLDQGLQFLIQYYNGEERAKGNILERFSAQQFPDLHSELNLSSLELGDSALYFCASSGGWASGGDEQFFGPGTRLTVL.

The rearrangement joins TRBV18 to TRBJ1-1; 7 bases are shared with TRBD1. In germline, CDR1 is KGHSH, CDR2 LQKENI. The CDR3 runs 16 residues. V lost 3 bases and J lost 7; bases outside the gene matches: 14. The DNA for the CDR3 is TGTGCCAGCTCACCCCAATTCGACAGGGTACCAGGTGAAGCTTTCTTT. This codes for CASSPQFDRVPGEAFF.

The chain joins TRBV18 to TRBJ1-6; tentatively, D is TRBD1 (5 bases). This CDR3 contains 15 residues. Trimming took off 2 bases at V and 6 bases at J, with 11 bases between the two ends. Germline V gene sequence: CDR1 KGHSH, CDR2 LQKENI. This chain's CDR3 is CASSPTGGSNSPLHF. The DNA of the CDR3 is TGTGCCAGCTCACCAACGGGGGGTAGTAATTCACCCCTCCACTTT.

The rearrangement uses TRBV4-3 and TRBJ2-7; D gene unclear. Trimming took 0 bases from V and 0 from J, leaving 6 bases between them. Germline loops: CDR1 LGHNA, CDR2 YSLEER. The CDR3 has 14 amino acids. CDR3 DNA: TGCGCCAGCAGCCAAGATCAACTCTCCTACGAGCAGTACTTC. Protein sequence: CASSQDQLSYEQYF.

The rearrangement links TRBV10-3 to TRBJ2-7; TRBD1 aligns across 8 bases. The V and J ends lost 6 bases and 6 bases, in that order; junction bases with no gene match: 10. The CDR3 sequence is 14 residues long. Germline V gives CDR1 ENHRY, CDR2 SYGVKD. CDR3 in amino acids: CAIRPDRDQVEQYF. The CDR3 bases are TGTGCCATCAGACCGGACAGGGATCAGGTCGAGCAGTACTTC.

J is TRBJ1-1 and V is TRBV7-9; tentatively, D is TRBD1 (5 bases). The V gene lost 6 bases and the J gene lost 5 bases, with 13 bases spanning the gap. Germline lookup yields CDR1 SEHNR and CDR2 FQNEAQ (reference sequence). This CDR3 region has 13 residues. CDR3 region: CASSPGRGTEAFF. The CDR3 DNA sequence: TGTGCCAGCAGTCCCGGGCGGGGGACTGAAGCTTTCTTT. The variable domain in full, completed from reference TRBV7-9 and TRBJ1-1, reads DTGVSQNPRHKITKRGQNVTFRCDPISEHNRLYWYRQTLGQGPEFLTYFQNEAQLEKSRLLSDRFSAERPKGSFSTLEIQRTEQGDSAMYLCASSPGRGTEAFFGQGTRLTVV.

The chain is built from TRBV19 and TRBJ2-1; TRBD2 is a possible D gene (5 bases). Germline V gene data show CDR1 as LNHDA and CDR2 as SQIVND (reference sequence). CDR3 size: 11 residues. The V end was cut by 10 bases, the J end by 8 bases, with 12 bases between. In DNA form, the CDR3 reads TGTGCCACGAGGGCTTATCATGAGCAGTTCTTC. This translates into CATRAYHEQFF.

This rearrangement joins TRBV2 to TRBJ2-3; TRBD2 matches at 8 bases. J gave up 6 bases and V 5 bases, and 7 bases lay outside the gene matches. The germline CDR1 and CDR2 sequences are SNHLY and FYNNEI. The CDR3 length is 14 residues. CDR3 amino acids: CASSPGLAVDTQYF. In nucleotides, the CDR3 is TGTGCCAGCAGTCCCGGACTAGCTGTTGATACGCAGTATTTT. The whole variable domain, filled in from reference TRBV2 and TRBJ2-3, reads EPEVTQTPSHQVTQMGQEVILRCVPISNHLYFYWYRQILGQKVEFLVSFYNNEISEKSEIFDDQFSVERPDGSNFTLKIRSTKLEDSAMYFCASSPGLAVDTQYFGPGTRLTVL.

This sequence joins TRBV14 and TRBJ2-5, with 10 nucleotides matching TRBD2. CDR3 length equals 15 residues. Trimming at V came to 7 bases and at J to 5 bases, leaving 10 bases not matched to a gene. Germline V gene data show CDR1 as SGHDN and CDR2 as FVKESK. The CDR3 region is CASINKRGGEETQYF. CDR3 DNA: TGTGCCAGCATCAATAAGCGGGGGGGCGAGGAGACCCAGTACTTC.

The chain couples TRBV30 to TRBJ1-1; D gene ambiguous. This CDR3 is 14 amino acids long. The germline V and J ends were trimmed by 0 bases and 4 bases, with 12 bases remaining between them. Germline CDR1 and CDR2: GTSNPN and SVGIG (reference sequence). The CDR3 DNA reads TGTGCCTGGAGTGTATTTGAGGAGTCCACTGAAGCTTTCTTT. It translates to CAWSVFEESTEAFF.

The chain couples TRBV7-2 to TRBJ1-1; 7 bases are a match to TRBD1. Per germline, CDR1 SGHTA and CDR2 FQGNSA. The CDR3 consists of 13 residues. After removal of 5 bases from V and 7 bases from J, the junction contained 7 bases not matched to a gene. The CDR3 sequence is CASSQDRDIEAFF. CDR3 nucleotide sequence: TGTGCCAGCAGCCAAGACAGGGACATTGAAGCTTTCTTT.

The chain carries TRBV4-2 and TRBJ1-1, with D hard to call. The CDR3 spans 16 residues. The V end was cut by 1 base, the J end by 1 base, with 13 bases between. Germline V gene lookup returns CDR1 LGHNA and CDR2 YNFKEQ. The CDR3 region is CASSQGRQGRNTEAFF. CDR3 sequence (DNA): TGTGCCAGCAGCCAAGGCAGGCAAGGGAGGAACACTGAAGCTTTCTTT.

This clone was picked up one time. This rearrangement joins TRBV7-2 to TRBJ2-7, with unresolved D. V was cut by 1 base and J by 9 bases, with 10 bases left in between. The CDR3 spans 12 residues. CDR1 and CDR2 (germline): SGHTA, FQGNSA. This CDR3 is CASSLEPGGQYF. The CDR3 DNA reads TGTGCCAGCAGCTTAGAACCCGGTGGGCAGTACTTC.

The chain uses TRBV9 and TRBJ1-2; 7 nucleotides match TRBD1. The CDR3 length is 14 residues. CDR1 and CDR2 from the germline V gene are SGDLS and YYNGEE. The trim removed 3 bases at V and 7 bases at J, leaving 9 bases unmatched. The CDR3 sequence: CASSGGQALSGYTF. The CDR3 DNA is TGTGCCAGCAGCGGCGGACAGGCTCTTTCTGGCTACACCTTC.

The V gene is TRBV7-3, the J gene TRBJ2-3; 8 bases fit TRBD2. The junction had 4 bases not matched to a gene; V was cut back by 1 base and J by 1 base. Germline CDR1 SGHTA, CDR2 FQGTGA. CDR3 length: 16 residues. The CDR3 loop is CASSLRPGGGTDTQYF. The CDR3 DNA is TGTGCCAGCAGCTTAAGGCCCGGGGGGGGCACAGATACGCAGTATTTT.

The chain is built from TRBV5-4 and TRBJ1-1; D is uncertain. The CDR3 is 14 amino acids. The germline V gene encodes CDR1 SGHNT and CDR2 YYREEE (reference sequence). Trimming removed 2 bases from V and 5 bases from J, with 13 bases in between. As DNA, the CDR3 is TGTGCCAGCAGCTTAACGGGATTGGGGACTGAAGCTTTCTTT. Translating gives CASSLTGLGTEAFF.

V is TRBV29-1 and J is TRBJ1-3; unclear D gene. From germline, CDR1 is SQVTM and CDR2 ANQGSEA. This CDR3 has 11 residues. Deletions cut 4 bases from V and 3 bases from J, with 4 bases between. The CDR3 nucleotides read TGCAGCGTTGCCCTTGGAAACACCATATATTTT. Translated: CSVALGNTIYF.

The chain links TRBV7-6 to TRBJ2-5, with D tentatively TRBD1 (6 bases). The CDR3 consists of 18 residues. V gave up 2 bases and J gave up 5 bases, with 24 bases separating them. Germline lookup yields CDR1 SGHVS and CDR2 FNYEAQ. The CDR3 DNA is TGTGCCAGCAGCTTAACCGGGCGGACAGCTCTCACCCGGGAGACCCAGTACTTC. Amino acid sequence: CASSLTGRTALTRETQYF.